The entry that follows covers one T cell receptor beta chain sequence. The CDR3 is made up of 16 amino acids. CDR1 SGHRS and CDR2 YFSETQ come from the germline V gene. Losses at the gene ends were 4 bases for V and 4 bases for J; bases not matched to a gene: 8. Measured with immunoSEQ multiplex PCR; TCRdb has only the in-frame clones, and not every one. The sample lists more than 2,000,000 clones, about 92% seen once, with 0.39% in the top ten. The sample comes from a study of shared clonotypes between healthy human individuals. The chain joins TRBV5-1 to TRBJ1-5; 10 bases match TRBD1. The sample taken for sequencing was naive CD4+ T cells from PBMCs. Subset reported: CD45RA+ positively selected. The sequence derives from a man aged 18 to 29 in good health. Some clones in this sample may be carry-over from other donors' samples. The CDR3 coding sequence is TGCGCCAGCAGCCCCGGGACAGGGGCCTTTAATCAGCCCCAGCATTTT. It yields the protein CASSPGTGAFNQPQHF.